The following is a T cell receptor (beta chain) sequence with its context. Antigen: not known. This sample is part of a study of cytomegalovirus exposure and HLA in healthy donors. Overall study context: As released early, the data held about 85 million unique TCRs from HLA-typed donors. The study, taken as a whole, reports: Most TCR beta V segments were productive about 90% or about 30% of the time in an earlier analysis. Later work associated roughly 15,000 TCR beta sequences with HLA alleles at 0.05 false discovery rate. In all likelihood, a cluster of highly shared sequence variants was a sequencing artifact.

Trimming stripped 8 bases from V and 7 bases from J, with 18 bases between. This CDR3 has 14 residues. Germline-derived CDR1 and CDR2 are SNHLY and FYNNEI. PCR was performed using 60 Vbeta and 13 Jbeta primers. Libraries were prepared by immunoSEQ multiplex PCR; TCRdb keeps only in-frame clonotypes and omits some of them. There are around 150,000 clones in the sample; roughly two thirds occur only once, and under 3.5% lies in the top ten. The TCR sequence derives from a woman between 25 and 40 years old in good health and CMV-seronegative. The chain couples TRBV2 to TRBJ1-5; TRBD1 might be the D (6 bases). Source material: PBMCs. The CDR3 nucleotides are TGTGCCAGCGGGAAGGGGGGGACGATCCAGCCCCAGCATTTT. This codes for CASGKGGTIQPQHF.